The sequence of this T cell receptor (beta chain) was determined in a study of CD8+ T cells in alopecia areata. Study overall: Tofacitinib administration persisted for 6 to 18 months, succeeded by 6 months off drug.

Study conclusions and caveats: Higher clonality was seen in lesional scalp than in normal scalp, especially in alopecia totalis/universalis.

For this clone: What it binds is unknown.

Reverse transcription of extracted RNA yielded cDNA, which provided the sequencing template. The protocol was immunoSEQ multiplex PCR, while the TCRdb copy is restricted to in-frame clones and leaves out a portion. The table shows about 150,000 clones, with around half occurring only once. V lost 1 base to trimming and J lost 1 base, with 16 bases between them. The germline gives CDR1 SGHVS, CDR2 FNYEAQ. This CDR3 comprises 18 residues. V and J are TRBV7-6 and TRBJ2-2; D is undetermined. This clonotype was sampled from a human donor with alopecia areata. The specimen was CD8+ T cells sorted from blood, collected at week 0. In DNA form, the CDR3 reads TGTGCCAGCAGCTTAGAACATGGGATGGGCAGGAACACCGGGGAGCTGTTTTTT. It translates to CASSLEHGMGRNTGELFF. The full variable domain, completed using reference TRBV7-6 and TRBJ2-2, is GAGVSQSPRYKVTKRGQDVALRCDPISGHVSLYWYRQALGQGPEFLTYFNYEAQQDKSGLPNDRFSAERPEGSISTLTIQRTEQRDSAMYRCASSLEHGMGRNTGELFFGEGSRLTVL.